A single sample gave rise to the 5 T cell receptor beta chains below, sequenced in a study of response to subunit inactivated influenza vaccine. A single record per CDR3 protein comes from TCRdb applying MiXCR to the RT-PCR reads. The top ten clones hold 11% of a sample with some 850,000 distinct CDR3 sequences, roughly 18% of them seen once. The sequencing here drew on PBMCs from blood, taken 5 days after vaccination. The receptor set was obtained from a man in his forties or fifties who received an inactivated influenza vaccine.

The rearrangement joins TRBV20-1 to TRBJ1-2; tentatively, D is TRBD1 (6 bases). Germline V gene lookup returns CDR1 DFQATT and CDR2 SNEGSKA (reference sequence). The CDR3 totals 16 residues. V lost 1 base, J lost 0 bases, and 15 bases lay in between. In DNA, the CDR3 is TGCAGTGCTAGAGGGCAAGGGGGGGGGTCTAACTATGGCTACACCTTC. Translated, it gives CSARGQGGGSNYGYTF.

This chain uses TRBV7-2 with TRBJ2-5, with D uncertain. Trimming cost V 5 bases and J 2 bases, with 6 bases left between them. The CDR3 extends over 12 amino acids. Germline loops: CDR1 SGHTA, CDR2 FQGNSA. This CDR3 is CASSQAQETQYF. The CDR3 coding sequence is TGTGCCAGCAGCCAAGCACAAGAGACCCAGTACTTC.

J is TRBJ2-7 and V is TRBV6-1; D not certain. Germline lookup yields CDR1 MNHNS and CDR2 SASEGT. V shed 4 bases and J shed 4 bases, with 8 bases lying between them. CDR3 length: 12 residues. CDR3 DNA sequence: TGTGCCAGCAGTGCTTCCGTATACGAGCAGTACTTC. Protein: CASSASVYEQYF.

The chain links TRBV29-1 to TRBJ2-5, with D perhaps given as TRBD1 or TRBD2 (5 bases each). CDR1 and CDR2 from the germline V gene are SQVTM and ANQGSEA. The CDR3 is 13 residues long. The V gene lost 4 bases and the J gene lost 8 bases, with 17 bases spanning the gap. The CDR3 sequence: CSVARQTTSTQYF. The CDR3, as DNA: TGCAGCGTTGCCCGACAGACTACCAGCACCCAGTACTTC.

This clonotype was seen a few times. This chain joins TRBV30 and TRBJ2-1; D unresolved. Germline CDR1 reads GTSNPN; CDR2 reads SVGIG (reference sequence). Trimming removed 2 bases at V and 0 bases at J, with 8 bases between. CDR3 length equals 14 residues. The CDR3 coding sequence is TGTGCCTGGAGTTCAGGCAGCTCCTACAATGAGCAGTTCTTC. This gives the protein CAWSSGSSYNEQFF. Combining the CDR3 with reference TRBV30 and TRBJ2-1 gives the whole variable domain SQTIHQWPATLVQPVGSPLSLECTVEGTSNPNLYWYRQAAGRGLQLLFYSVGIGQISSEVPQNLSASRPQDRQFILSSKKLLLSDSGFYLCAWSSGSSYNEQFFGPGTRLTVL.